This TCR beta chain came from a study of cytomegalovirus exposure and HLA in healthy donors. Overall study results and limits: Earlier analysis found most TCR beta V segments productive about 87% or about 30% of the time.

60 Vbeta and 13 Jbeta primers were used in PCR. Measured with immunoSEQ multiplex PCR; TCRdb has only the in-frame clones, and not every one. The data hold more than 95,000 clones, with 64% observed a single time. The CDR3 covers 15 residues. V shed 0 bases and J shed 4 bases, with 10 bases lying between them. Per the germline V gene, CDR1 is SGHRS and CDR2 is YFSETQ. This clone appeared a single time. Its antigen is unknown. This receptor was identified in a man in his 60s in good health and CMV-seronegative. The specimen sequenced was PBMCs. V is TRBV5-1 and J is TRBJ1-4; weak D call: TRBD1 (5 bases). DNA of the CDR3: TGCGCCAGCAGCTTGGACGGGGGAAGTAATGAAAAACTGTTTTTT. It is translated as CASSLDGGSNEKLFF.